Listed below are T cell receptor beta chains from one sample, sequenced in a study of cytomegalovirus exposure and HLA in healthy donors. Profiled with immunoSEQ multiplex PCR; TCRdb holds only in-frame clones, not every one. The table shows around 160,000 clones, with 65% to 80% occurring only once. Sequences were obtained from PBMCs. Receptors were obtained from a man in his forties or fifties in good health and CMV-seropositive. Both conserved end residues are part of each CDR3. A D gene is named only where the DNA matches it firmly. Clone size, where shown, is once, few, many, or a class for clones that have expanded.

v_gene	abundance	j_gene	d_gene	CDR3aa	CDR3nt
TRBV28	once	TRBJ2-7	NA	CASSSTDRSYEQYF	TGTGCCAGCAGTTCCACAGACAGGTCCTACGAGCAGTACTTC
TRBV28	once	TRBJ2-1	TRBD2	CASKPAGVLGTEQFF	TGTGCCAGCAAACCAGCGGGAGTCCTAGGTACTGAGCAGTTCTTC
TRBV9	few	TRBJ2-7	TRBD1	CASSQSLTGHEQYF	TGTGCCAGCAGCCAATCCTTGACAGGGCACGAGCAGTACTTC
TRBV9	NA	TRBJ2-7	TRBD2	CASSPTSGNVEQYF	TGTGCCAGCAGTCCGACTAGCGGGAACGTCGAGCAGTACTTC
TRBV11-2	once	TRBJ1-2	NA	CASSLRRGDGYTF	TGTGCCAGCAGCTTAAGAAGGGGTGATGGCTACACCTTC
TRBV5-5	NA	TRBJ2-7	NA	CASSRTGPHEQYF	TGTGCCAGCAGCCGTACAGGGCCCCACGAGCAGTACTTC
TRBV5-1	NA	TRBJ2-5	NA	CASSLASLKETQYF	TGCGCCAGCAGCTTGGCCTCGTTAAAAGAGACCCAGTACTTC
TRBV18	once	TRBJ2-7	TRBD2	CASSPTPSGSSYEQYF	TGTGCCAGCTCACCGACCCCTAGCGGGAGTTCTTACGAGCAGTACTTC
TRBV11-2	NA	TRBJ1-1	NA	CASSLRGGTEAFF	TGTGCCAGCAGCTTACGAGGGGGCACTGAAGCTTTCTTT
TRBV28	few	TRBJ1-5	NA	CASSLYLGVHQPQHF	TGTGCCAGCAGCCTATATTTAGGGGTTCATCAGCCCCAGCATTTT
TRBV2	NA	TRBJ2-3	TRBD2	CASGTSGPTDTQYF	TGTGCCAGCGGGACTAGCGGTCCCACAGATACGCAGTATTTT
TRBV5-1	few	TRBJ2-7	TRBD1	CASSPGQGGYEQYF	TGCGCCAGCAGCCCTGGACAGGGTGGCTACGAGCAGTACTTC
TRBV23-1	few	TRBJ1-5	NA	CASSLHGGRSNQPQHF	TGCGCCAGCAGTCTCCACGGGGGGCGAAGCAATCAGCCCCAGCATTTT
TRBV28	NA	TRBJ2-4	NA	CASSPIQVGKNIQYF	TGTGCCAGCAGTCCCATACAGGTGGGCAAAAACATTCAGTACTTC
TRBV7-2	NA	TRBJ2-2	NA	CASSFGQNTGELFF	TGTGCCAGCAGCTTTGGACAGAACACCGGGGAGCTGTTTTTT
TRBV7-2	few	TRBJ2-7	NA	CASSTQTGAYEQYF	TGTGCCAGCAGCACCCAGACAGGTGCCTACGAGCAGTACTTC
TRBV25-1	NA	TRBJ1-3	TRBD1	CARQGANIYF	TGTGCCAGACAGGGGGCTAACATATATTTT
TRBV11-2	NA	TRBJ2-7	NA	CASSLGIGAEQYF	TGTGCCAGCAGCTTAGGGATAGGGGCCGAGCAGTACTTC
TRBV27	NA	TRBJ1-4	NA	CASGALNEKLFF	TGTGCCAGCGGGGCCTTGAATGAAAAACTGTTTTTT
TRBV7-6	NA	TRBJ2-7	NA	CASSSIPGQKPYEQYF	TGTGCCAGCAGCTCAATCCCGGGACAAAAACCCTACGAGCAGTACTTC
TRBV2	NA	TRBJ1-5	NA	CASSFGERQPQHF	TGTGCCAGCAGTTTCGGGGAGAGGCAGCCCCAGCATTTT
TRBV7-9	NA	TRBJ1-1	NA	CASSLEAVRAAFF	TGTGCCAGCAGCTTAGAGGCGGTCAGGGCGGCTTTCTTT
TRBV21-1	NA	TRBJ2-1	NA	CASSKVAQGLDNEQFF	TGTGCCAGCAGCAAAGTTGCCCAGGGCCTTGACAATGAGCAGTTCTTC
TRBV6-5	few	TRBJ2-7	NA	CASSLGWAYEQYF	TGTGCCAGCAGTTTGGGCTGGGCCTACGAGCAGTACTTC
TRBV6-1	NA	TRBJ1-5	NA	CASSDFKSWEGGNQPQHF	TGTGCCAGCAGTGACTTTAAATCCTGGGAGGGCGGAAATCAGCCCCAGCATTTT
TRBV6-5	NA	TRBJ2-3	NA	CASSYSLTGTDTQYF	TGTGCCAGCAGTTACTCCCTGACAGGAACAGATACGCAGTATTTT
TRBV9	NA	TRBJ2-3	NA	CASSTGTRGYTDTQYF	TGTGCCAGCAGCACAGGGACCCGTGGCTACACAGATACGCAGTATTTT
TRBV5-1	NA	TRBJ2-3	TRBD1	CASSLAAGTGMEDTQYF	TGCGCCAGCAGCTTGGCCGCAGGGACAGGGATGGAAGATACGCAGTATTTT
TRBV27	NA	TRBJ2-1	NA	CASSLFAGVKGINEQFF	TGTGCCAGCAGTTTATTTGCAGGGGTCAAGGGTATTAATGAGCAGTTCTTC
TRBV9	NA	TRBJ2-5	TRBD2	CASSFSGSGGLGTQYF	TGTGCCAGCAGCTTCAGTGGAAGCGGGGGCCTGGGGACCCAGTACTTC
TRBV11-2	NA	TRBJ1-3	TRBD1	CASSLWGQQGSPGNTIYF	TGCGCCAGCAGCCTATGGGGCCAACAGGGGTCCCCTGGAAACACCATATATTTT
TRBV30	NA	TRBJ1-3	NA	CAWKYRGNTIYF	TGTGCCTGGAAGTACAGAGGAAACACCATATATTTT
TRBV11-1	NA	TRBJ1-1	NA	CASSLIAANEAFF	TGTGCCAGCAGCTTAATCGCGGCGAATGAAGCTTTCTTT
TRBV27	NA	TRBJ2-7	NA	CASSLGSEQYF	TGTGCCAGCAGTCTCGGGTCCGAGCAGTACTTC
TRBV27	NA	TRBJ2-2	NA	CASTWGVTGELFF	TGTGCCAGCACCTGGGGCGTCACCGGGGAGCTGTTTTTT
TRBV5-1	NA	TRBJ2-1	NA	CASSFRLSADNEQFF	TGCGCCAGCAGCTTTCGGCTTTCAGCGGACAATGAGCAGTTCTTC
TRBV2	NA	TRBJ2-7	TRBD2	CASGAVAGATYEQYF	TGTGCCAGCGGCGCGGTGGCGGGAGCTACTTACGAGCAGTACTTC
TRBV19	once	TRBJ2-7	TRBD1	CASSGPRTGNEQYF	TGTGCCAGTAGTGGTCCGAGGACAGGGAACGAGCAGTACTTC
TRBV2	few	TRBJ2-7	NA	CASSEGGQTYEQYF	TGTGCCAGCAGTGAGGGCGGACAGACCTACGAGCAGTACTTC
TRBV6-1	once	TRBJ2-3	NA	CASSERGDTDTQYF	TGTGCCAGCAGTGAACGGGGAGACACAGATACGCAGTATTTT
TRBV5-6	NA	TRBJ1-2	TRBD1	CASSLPGGAYGYTF	TGTGCCAGCAGCTTACCAGGGGGTGCCTATGGCTACACCTTC
TRBV28	NA	TRBJ2-3	NA	CASSSYSSTDTQYF	TGTGCCAGCAGTTCGTACTCTAGCACAGATACGCAGTATTTT
TRBV5-5	NA	TRBJ1-1	TRBD1	CASSRTGFGMNTEAFF	TGTGCCAGCAGCCGGACAGGGTTTGGGATGAACACTGAAGCTTTCTTT